These 2 T cell receptor delta chains were sequenced from one sample in a study of gamma-delta T cells after stem cell transplantation. TCRdb re-called clones from the RT-PCR reads using CATT. The repertoire consists of fewer than 3,000 delta-chain clones, with under 6.5% occurring once and the leading ten covering about an eighth. The sequenced sample consisted of gamma-delta T cells. The receptors were sampled from a human donor. It is not recorded whose cells these are; they may come from a transplant donor.

This clone is medium-sized within its sample. A much more abundant neighbour one base away suggests this may be a read error. The chain recombines TRDV2 with TRDJ1; 9 bases are shared with TRDD3. V was pared by 0 bases and J by 6 bases, with 19 bases of the junction left unmatched. In germline, CDR1 is GEAIGNYY, CDR2 EKD. The CDR3 has 19 residues. The CDR3 sequence: CACDTGSLRPGDTSHKLIF. Here the CDR3 DNA reads TGTGCCTGTGACACCGGTTCCCTTCGCCCGGGGGATACTTCGCATAAACTCATCTTT.

This clone occurred a few times. This DNA's translation differs at residue 7 from TCRdb's protein, which comes from a much larger clone; a read error is likely, and the protein shown is translated from the DNA. The chain links TRDV2 to TRDJ1, with 7 bases identical to TRDD3. Germline V gene sequence: CDR1 GEAIGNYY, CDR2 EKD. CDR3 length: 19 residues. V lost 1 base to trimming and J lost 0 bases; unmatched junction nucleotides: 16. DNA for the CDR3: TGTGCCTGTGACACGGTCGAGGTTGCTGGGGGTCCGTACACCGATAAACTCATCTTT. This gives the protein CACDTVEVAGGPYTDKLIF.